These 21 T cell receptor beta chains came from one sample sequenced in a study of control samples from healthy donors and cancer patients. TCRdb's table, derived via immunoSEQ multiplex PCR, lists solely in-frame clones and lacks some. The sample lists 110,000 to 150,000 clones, 91% occurring once. Sequenced sample: blood. The receptors were sampled from a young man in good health.

The rearrangement links TRBV19 to TRBJ1-5; the D is unclear. CDR1 is LNHDA and CDR2 is SQIVND in the germline V gene (reference sequence). Trimming cost V 3 bases and J 5 bases, with 11 bases left between them. The CDR3 covers 14 residues. The DNA of the CDR3 is TGTGCCAGTAGTATGACGGGATGGGATCAGCCCCAGCATTTT. This translates into CASSMTGWDQPQHF. The whole variable domain, remainder taken from reference TRBV19 and TRBJ1-5, is DGGITQSPKYLFRKEGQNVTLSCEQNLNHDAMYWYRQDPGQGLRLIYYSQIVNDFQKGDIAEGYSVSREKKESFPLTVTSAQKNPTAFYLCASSMTGWDQPQHFGDGTRLSIL.

This clone appeared once. The genes are TRBV29-1 and TRBJ2-2; 10 bases line up with TRBD1. The CDR3 has 13 residues. Germline CDR1 SQVTM, CDR2 ANQGSEA. The J segment lost 5 bases and the V segment lost 5 bases, leaving 2 bases of the junction unmatched. The DNA of the CDR3 is TGCAGCGTTATGGGACAGGGGACCGGGGAGCTGTTTTTT. It translates to CSVMGQGTGELFF.

The rearrangement joins TRBV5-5 to TRBJ2-3; D perhaps matches TRBD2 (7 bases). Trimming took 0 bases from V and 4 from J, leaving 9 bases between them. This CDR3 region has 14 residues. Germline lookup yields CDR1 SGHKS and CDR2 YYEKEE (reference sequence). This CDR3 reads CASSLGGGADTQYF. CDR3 coding DNA: TGTGCCAGCAGCTTGGGAGGGGGGGCAGATACGCAGTATTTT.

This chain uses TRBV7-2 with TRBJ1-1; D remains unclear. The V gene's germline CDR1 is SGHTA and CDR2 FQGNSA. Trimming removed 1 base from V and 0 bases from J, with 9 bases in between. This CDR3 comprises 15 residues. The chain's CDR3 is CASSLDGRMNTEAFF. The CDR3 nucleotides read TGTGCCAGCAGCTTAGACGGCAGAATGAACACTGAAGCTTTCTTT.

The rearrangement joins TRBV5-1 to TRBJ2-2; D is perhaps TRBD1 (6 bases). CDR3 length equals 15 residues. The germline gives CDR1 SGHRS, CDR2 YFSETQ. V was cut by 5 bases and J by 1 base, with 12 bases left in between. The CDR3 loop is CASRGAGLNTGELFF. CDR3 nucleotides: TGCGCCAGCAGGGGGGCAGGGTTGAACACCGGGGAGCTGTTTTTT.

This sequence joins TRBV6-5 and TRBJ1-4; the D gene is possibly TRBD1 (5 bases). CDR1 MNHEY and CDR2 SVGAGI come from the germline V gene. V lost 4 bases and J lost 5, with 8 bases in between. CDR3 size: 13 residues. CDR3 amino acids: CASSLGENEKLFF. The CDR3, as DNA: TGTGCCAGCAGTTTGGGGGAGAATGAAAAACTGTTTTTT.

This chain connects TRBV7-8 to TRBJ2-7; 10 nucleotides agree with TRBD2. Germline V gene sequence: CDR1 SGHVS, CDR2 FQNEAQ. The CDR3 runs 18 residues. V gave up 3 bases and J gave up 0 bases; unmatched junction bases: 11. As DNA, the CDR3 is TGTGCCAGCAGCTTTTCGACGCTAGCGGGGGTATCCTCCTACGAGCAGTACTTC. This translates into CASSFSTLAGVSSYEQYF. Full variable domain (remainder filled in from reference TRBV7-8 and TRBJ2-7): GAGVSQSPRYKVAKRGQDVALRCDPISGHVSLFWYQQALGQGPEFLTYFQNEAQLDKSGLPSDRFFAERPEGSVSTLKIQRTQQEDSAVYLCASSFSTLAGVSSYEQYFGPGTRLTVT.

The chain joins TRBV5-6 to TRBJ1-6; D might be TRBD1 (5 bases). CDR3 length equals 15 residues. V was clipped by 5 bases and J by 4 bases, with 13 bases between them. The germline gives CDR1 SGHDT, CDR2 YYEEEE. The CDR3 bases are TGTGCCAGCAGTTCAATTGGGGGGTATAATTCACCCCTCCACTTT. Translated, it gives CASSSIGGYNSPLHF.

The chain recombines TRBV19 with TRBJ1-1; D not resolved. The V gene lost 3 bases and the J gene lost 8 bases, with 13 bases spanning the gap. This CDR3 has 13 residues. Germline CDR1 is LNHDA and CDR2 is SQIVND (reference sequence). The CDR3 sequence is CASSMLASSEAFF. The CDR3 DNA is TGTGCCAGTAGTATGTTGGCCAGCTCCGAAGCTTTCTTT. Using reference TRBV19 and TRBJ1-1 for the parts outside the CDR3, the full variable domain is DGGITQSPKYLFRKEGQNVTLSCEQNLNHDAMYWYRQDPGQGLRLIYYSQIVNDFQKGDIAEGYSVSREKKESFPLTVTSAQKNPTAFYLCASSMLASSEAFFGQGTRLTVV.

The V gene is TRBV5-5, the J gene TRBJ1-1; D not certain. This CDR3 has 13 residues. Germline CDR1 SGHKS, CDR2 YYEKEE (reference sequence). V lost 3 bases to trimming and J lost 7 bases, with 13 bases between them. CDR3 sequence (DNA): TGTGCCAGCAGCTGGATCACAGTTGGTGAAGCTTTCTTT. It encodes CASSWITVGEAFF.

This chain joins TRBV7-9 and TRBJ1-6; D gene uncertain. With 5 bases removed from V and 0 bases from J, the gap between germline ends came to 14 bases. The CDR3 is made up of 17 amino acids. Per the germline V gene, CDR1 is SEHNR and CDR2 is FQNEAQ (reference sequence). CDR3 coding DNA: TGTGCCAGCAGCCCCGGGAGGGTCGGCTCCTATAATTCACCCCTCCACTTT. It codes for CASSPGRVGSYNSPLHF.

The chain combines TRBV4-3 with TRBJ1-2; TRBD1 is a possible D gene (5 bases). The ends were cut back, 3 bases at V and 6 bases at J, with 14 bases in the middle. The CDR3 is made up of 14 amino acids. Germline V gene lookup returns CDR1 LGHNA and CDR2 YSLEER. The CDR3 protein is CASSHLGQGDGYTF. DNA for the CDR3: TGCGCCAGCAGCCATTTGGGGCAGGGAGATGGCTACACCTTC.

This clone was detected only a few times. V is TRBV20-1 and J is TRBJ1-5; 7 positions match TRBD1. The CDR3 loop spans 11 amino acids. Germline V gene lookup returns CDR1 DFQATT and CDR2 SNEGSKA (reference sequence). The trim removed 5 bases at V and 15 bases at J, leaving 10 bases unmatched. The CDR3 reads CSAPRYRGLHF. The CDR3 DNA follows: TGCAGTGCTCCTAGGTATAGGGGGCTGCATTTT.

CDR3 sequence reads: CASSQDALLAETNSPLHF. The CDR3 nucleotides read TGTGCCAGCAGCCAAGATGCCCTCCTCGCAGAGACAAATTCACCCCTCCACTTT. The chain has TRBV4-2 and TRBJ1-6; D gene uncertain. Germline CDR1 and CDR2: LGHNA and YNFKEQ. Trimming took 0 bases from V and 7 from J, leaving 19 bases between them. The CDR3 has 18 amino acids.

This clone has only a few counts. The genes are TRBV6-6 and TRBJ1-3; tentatively, D is TRBD1 (6 bases). Germline V gene data show CDR1 as MNHNY and CDR2 as SVGAGI (reference sequence). Trimming stripped 5 bases from V and 4 bases from J, with 12 bases between. The CDR3 is 14 residues long. CDR3 sequence (DNA): TGTGCCAGCAGTCACAGGGATGGCGGAAACACCATATATTTT. Its protein is CASSHRDGGNTIYF.

The CDR3 reads CASTASGTGTATEAFF. The DNA for the CDR3 is TGTGCCAGTACGGCGTCCGGGACAGGGACGGCCACTGAAGCTTTCTTT. The chain uses TRBV19 and TRBJ1-1, with 9 bases that match TRBD1. The CDR3 extends over 16 amino acids. J was trimmed by 4 bases and V by 7 bases; bases with no gene match: 13. Germline V gives CDR1 LNHDA, CDR2 SQIVND (reference sequence).

The rearrangement joins TRBV5-4 to TRBJ2-5; D is uncertain. Between the trimmed V and J ends, which lost 5 bases and 5 bases, there was a span of 19 bases. The CDR3 totals 15 residues. Germline V gene lookup returns CDR1 SGHNT and CDR2 YYREEE (reference sequence). Here the CDR3 DNA reads TGTGCCAGCAGATCAGACGGTGCAGCTGCGGAGACCCAGTACTTC. Amino acids: CASRSDGAAAETQYF.

V gene TRBV27 combines with J gene TRBJ2-1; perhaps TRBD1 as D (6 bases). Germline CDR1 MNHEY, CDR2 SMNVEV (reference sequence). V was pared by 6 bases and J by 0 bases, with 18 bases between. The CDR3 spans 17 residues. The DNA of the CDR3 is TGTGCCAGCAGGGAGGCTTGGGGGCGAAGCTCCTACAATGAGCAGTTCTTC. Encoded protein: CASREAWGRSSYNEQFF.

This rearrangement joins TRBV13 to TRBJ2-1; TRBD2 matches at 9 bases. V was clipped by 5 bases and J by 3 bases; unmatched bases: 5. Germline V gene sequence: CDR1 PRHDT, CDR2 FYEKMQ (reference sequence). CDR3 length: 15 residues. CDR3 sequence reads: CASSLLAGFYNEQFF. The DNA for the CDR3 is TGTGCCAGCAGCCTGCTAGCGGGGTTCTACAATGAGCAGTTCTTC.

The genes are TRBV5-5 and TRBJ1-5, with no clear D. V was shortened by 3 bases and J by 7 bases, with 14 bases between the two germline ends. The CDR3 is 14 amino acids. From germline, CDR1 is SGHKS and CDR2 YYEKEE (reference sequence). CDR3 bases: TGTGCCAGCAGCTCTATCGGGGTCGAGCAGCCCCAGCATTTT. It specifies CASSSIGVEQPQHF. The variable domain in full, completed from reference TRBV5-5 and TRBJ1-5, reads DAGVTQSPTHLIKTRGQQVTLRCSPISGHKSVSWYQQVLGQGPQFIFQYYEKEERGRGNFPDRFSARQFPNYSSELNVNALLLGDSALYLCASSSIGVEQPQHFGDGTRLSIL.

Only one count was recorded for this clone. The chain carries TRBV2 and TRBJ1-6, with 7 nucleotides matching TRBD1. The CDR3 extends over 15 amino acids. V trimming: 6 bases; J trimming: 0 bases; junction bases outside the gene matches: 2. The V gene's germline CDR1 is SNHLY and CDR2 FYNNEI. The CDR3 protein is CASRGDSSYNSPLHF. The CDR3 DNA follows: TGTGCCAGCAGGGGGGACAGCTCCTATAATTCACCCCTCCACTTT.